The rows below give T cell receptor beta chains drawn from one sample of a study of early T cells in non-severe SARS-CoV-2 infection. TCRdb called the 5' RACE reads again in MiXCR, with one record for every CDR3 protein. The table shows roughly 35,000 distinct CDR3 sequences, with 3% to 4% occurring only once. Sequencing was done on a sample of whole blood. Receptors were obtained from an adult who was a healthcare worker with PCR-confirmed SARS-CoV-2 infection or an uninfected control (not recorded which). Both conserved end residues are part of each CDR3. The order of the fields is clone size, J gene, V gene, D gene, CDR3 protein, CDR3 DNA. A D gene is named only where the DNA matches it firmly. Clone size is given for some rows only: seen once, a few or many times, or a class if the clone is expanded.

clone_size: many; j_call: TRBJ2-5; v_call: TRBV20-1; d_call: -; cdr3_aa: CSALDEGETQYF; cdr3_nt: TGCAGTGCTCTAGACGAGGGCGAGACCCAGTACTTC
clone_size: many; j_call: TRBJ2-7; v_call: TRBV15; d_call: TRBD1; cdr3_aa: CATSTQRGGTGRFEQYF; cdr3_nt: TGTGCCACCAGCACACAGAGAGGGGGGACAGGGAGGTTCGAGCAGTACTTC
clone_size: many; j_call: TRBJ2-5; v_call: TRBV19; d_call: -; cdr3_aa: CASSIGDFRYQETQYF; cdr3_nt: TGTGCCAGTAGTATAGGTGACTTTCGGTACCAAGAGACCCAGTACTTC
clone_size: many; j_call: TRBJ2-1; v_call: TRBV6-5; d_call: TRBD2; cdr3_aa: CASSYSTAGGRDEQFF; cdr3_nt: TGTGCCAGCAGTTACTCGACGGCGGGAGGCCGGGATGAGCAGTTCTTC
clone_size: many; j_call: TRBJ2-7; v_call: TRBV7-9; d_call: -; cdr3_aa: CASSKKGLRESGQYF; cdr3_nt: TGTGCCAGCAGCAAAAAGGGGCTGAGGGAATCAGGGCAGTACTTC
clone_size: many; j_call: TRBJ2-1; v_call: TRBV20-1; d_call: TRBD2; cdr3_aa: CSALTGRAFDQFF; cdr3_nt: TGCAGTGCGTTGACCGGGAGGGCTTTTGATCAGTTCTTC
clone_size: many; j_call: TRBJ1-1; v_call: TRBV24-1; d_call: TRBD1; cdr3_aa: CATSDSGQPSTEAFF; cdr3_nt: TGTGCCACCAGTGATTCGGGACAGCCGAGCACTGAAGCTTTCTTT
clone_size: many; j_call: TRBJ1-2; v_call: TRBV19; d_call: -; cdr3_aa: CASSIGETAGFYGYTF; cdr3_nt: TGTGCCAGTAGTATTGGCGAGACAGCGGGTTTCTATGGCTACACCTTC
clone_size: many; j_call: TRBJ2-3; v_call: TRBV7-2; d_call: -; cdr3_aa: CASSTLTDTQYF; cdr3_nt: TGTGCCAGCAGCACCCTTACAGATACGCAGTATTTT
clone_size: few; j_call: TRBJ2-3; v_call: TRBV12-3/TRBV12-4; d_call: -; cdr3_aa: CASSSLTGQTQYF; cdr3_nt: TGTGCCAGCAGTTCCCTTACCGGACAGACGCAGTATTTT
clone_size: many; j_call: TRBJ2-2; v_call: TRBV28; d_call: -; cdr3_aa: CASRKLPGELFF; cdr3_nt: TGTGCCAGCAGGAAATTACCCGGGGAGCTGTTTTTT
clone_size: few; j_call: TRBJ2-2; v_call: TRBV5-1; d_call: -; cdr3_aa: CASSWRGGNTGELFF; cdr3_nt: TGCGCCAGCAGCTGGAGGGGCGGAAACACCGGGGAGCTGTTTTTT
clone_size: many; j_call: TRBJ1-1; v_call: TRBV11-2; d_call: TRBD1; cdr3_aa: CASSFFGQAEAFF; cdr3_nt: TGTGCCAGCAGCTTCTTTGGACAGGCTGAAGCTTTCTTT
clone_size: few; j_call: TRBJ1-6; v_call: TRBV6-5; d_call: -; cdr3_aa: CASSYSFSGVNGSPLHF; cdr3_nt: TGTGCCAGCAGTTACTCGTTTTCGGGGGTTAATGGATCACCCCTCCACTTT
clone_size: many; j_call: TRBJ2-5; v_call: TRBV20-1; d_call: -; cdr3_aa: CSARARAELRAETQYF; cdr3_nt: TGCAGTGCTAGAGCCAGGGCGGAATTGAGGGCAGAGACCCAGTACTTC
clone_size: few; j_call: TRBJ1-1; v_call: TRBV29-1; d_call: TRBD1; cdr3_aa: CSVDPLGQGNTEAFF; cdr3_nt: TGCAGCGTTGACCCATTGGGACAGGGGAACACTGAAGCTTTCTTT
clone_size: many; j_call: TRBJ1-1; v_call: TRBV4-3; d_call: -; cdr3_aa: CASSQRNSLEAFF; cdr3_nt: TGCGCCAGCAGCCAACGGAATAGCCTTGAAGCTTTCTTT
clone_size: many; j_call: TRBJ2-1; v_call: TRBV9; d_call: -; cdr3_aa: CASSDPDGVALNEQFF; cdr3_nt: TGTGCCAGCAGCGACCCTGACGGAGTGGCCCTCAATGAGCAGTTCTTC
clone_size: many; j_call: TRBJ2-7; v_call: TRBV7-9; d_call: TRBD1; cdr3_aa: CASQPGQGYEQYF; cdr3_nt: TGTGCCTCCCAACCCGGACAGGGGTACGAGCAGTACTTC
clone_size: -; j_call: TRBJ1-4; v_call: TRBV30; d_call: TRBD1; cdr3_aa: CAWSPGGLGEKLFF; cdr3_nt: TGTGCCTGGAGCCCAGGGGGCCTGGGTGAAAAACTGTTTTTT
clone_size: -; j_call: TRBJ1-4; v_call: TRBV3-1; d_call: TRBD1; cdr3_aa: CASSQRQGTEKLFF; cdr3_nt: TGTGCCAGCAGCCAAAGACAGGGTACTGAAAAACTGTTTTTT
clone_size: many; j_call: TRBJ1-3; v_call: TRBV12-3/TRBV12-4; d_call: -; cdr3_aa: CASNEWSSGNTIYF; cdr3_nt: TGTGCCAGCAACGAATGGAGCTCTGGAAACACCATATATTTT
clone_size: many; j_call: TRBJ2-1; v_call: TRBV5-1; d_call: TRBD2; cdr3_aa: CASSGSGLGQFF; cdr3_nt: TGCGCCAGCAGTGGTAGCGGGTTGGGGCAGTTCTTC
clone_size: many; j_call: TRBJ1-3; v_call: TRBV14; d_call: -; cdr3_aa: CASSPPGLLSGNTIYF; cdr3_nt: TGTGCCAGCAGCCCACCGGGACTGCTGTCTGGAAACACCATATATTTT
clone_size: many; j_call: TRBJ2-2; v_call: TRBV5-1; d_call: -; cdr3_aa: CASSLRTADTGELFF; cdr3_nt: TGCGCCAGCAGCTTGAGGACAGCGGACACCGGGGAGCTGTTTTTT
clone_size: many; j_call: TRBJ2-2; v_call: TRBV12-3/TRBV12-4; d_call: TRBD2; cdr3_aa: CASSLGLAGSGELFF; cdr3_nt: TGTGCCAGCAGTTTGGGACTAGCGGGATCCGGGGAGCTGTTTTTT
clone_size: many; j_call: TRBJ2-1; v_call: TRBV24-1; d_call: TRBD2; cdr3_aa: CATSDLAASGGDNEQFF; cdr3_nt: TGTGCCACCAGTGATTTGGCGGCTAGCGGAGGGGACAATGAGCAGTTCTTC
clone_size: many; j_call: TRBJ1-1; v_call: TRBV4-1; d_call: -; cdr3_aa: CASSQDGHPNTEAFF; cdr3_nt: TGCGCCAGCAGCCAAGACGGGCACCCGAACACTGAAGCTTTCTTT
clone_size: many; j_call: TRBJ2-1; v_call: TRBV10-3; d_call: -; cdr3_aa: CAISDSNTYNEQFF; cdr3_nt: TGTGCCATCAGTGACTCTAACACCTACAATGAGCAGTTCTTC
clone_size: many; j_call: TRBJ2-3; v_call: TRBV28; d_call: -; cdr3_aa: CASSLGGVRTDTQYF; cdr3_nt: TGTGCCAGCAGTTTAGGCGGGGTACGGACAGATACGCAGTATTTT
clone_size: many; j_call: TRBJ1-2; v_call: TRBV29-1; d_call: -; cdr3_aa: CSVLAVDGYTF; cdr3_nt: TGCAGCGTTCTAGCTGTTGATGGCTACACCTTC
clone_size: few; j_call: TRBJ2-2; v_call: TRBV7-2; d_call: -; cdr3_aa: CASSLYQGTGELFF; cdr3_nt: TGTGCCAGCAGCTTATACCAGGGGACCGGGGAGCTGTTTTTT
clone_size: many; j_call: TRBJ2-7; v_call: TRBV29-1; d_call: -; cdr3_aa: CSVEVGQGPGEQYF; cdr3_nt: TGCAGCGTTGAAGTCGGGCAGGGGCCGGGGGAGCAGTACTTC
clone_size: many; j_call: TRBJ2-1; v_call: TRBV28; d_call: -; cdr3_aa: CASSFARGRSYNEQFF; cdr3_nt: TGTGCCAGCAGTTTTGCCCGGGGACGCTCCTACAATGAGCAGTTCTTC
clone_size: many; j_call: TRBJ2-3; v_call: TRBV9; d_call: -; cdr3_aa: CASSQGLFTDTQYF; cdr3_nt: TGTGCCAGCAGCCAAGGACTTTTCACAGATACGCAGTATTTT
clone_size: many; j_call: TRBJ2-2; v_call: TRBV6-2/TRBV6-3; d_call: -; cdr3_aa: CASSYPGTAKVTGELFF; cdr3_nt: TGTGCCAGCAGCTACCCCGGGACCGCCAAGGTTACCGGGGAGCTGTTTTTT
clone_size: many; j_call: TRBJ2-1; v_call: TRBV3-1; d_call: -; cdr3_aa: CASSHGLFSYNEQFF; cdr3_nt: TGTGCCAGCAGCCACGGACTTTTCTCCTACAATGAGCAGTTCTTC